This T cell receptor beta chain emerged from a study of blood T cells in healthy people across ages. A remark on this clonotype: Germline and junction disagree at one end, which may indicate a read error.

Alongside a J-beta primer mix, a sample-barcoded 5' primer served in a second PCR lasting about 7 to 12 cycles. TCRdb ran MiXCR on the 5' RACE reads and lists one entry per CDR3 protein. The data show around 1,600,000 distinct CDR3 sequences, approximately 42% seen once. Germline-derived CDR1 and CDR2 are MRHNA and SNTAGT. The CDR3 length is 14 residues. Each donor had approximately 10 milliliters of peripheral blood drawn. Sequenced material: blood. The V and J genes are TRBV6-4 and TRBJ2-7, with 7 bases identical to TRBD2. This clonotype was sampled from a young woman in good health. Written as DNA, the CDR3 is TGTGCCAGCTCCCTAACTAGCGACCACAATGAGCGGTACTTC. This gives the protein CASSLTSDHNERYF.